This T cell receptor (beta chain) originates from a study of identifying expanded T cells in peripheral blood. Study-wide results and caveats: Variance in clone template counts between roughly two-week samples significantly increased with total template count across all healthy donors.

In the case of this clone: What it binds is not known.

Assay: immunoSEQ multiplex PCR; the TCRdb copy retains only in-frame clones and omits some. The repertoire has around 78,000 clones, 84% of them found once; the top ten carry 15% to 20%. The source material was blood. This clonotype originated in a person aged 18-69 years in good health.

CDR3 in DNA: TGTGCCAGCGCCGGACTCCTGAGCACAGATACGCAGTATTTT. This gives the protein CASAGLLSTDTQYF. The rearrangement joins TRBV6-5 to TRBJ2-3, with D possibly TRBD2 on 5 matching bases. The CDR3 totals 14 residues. The germline gives CDR1 MNHEY, CDR2 SVGAGI. The germline V and J ends were trimmed by 8 bases and 0 bases, with 12 bases remaining between them.